This T cell receptor beta chain stems from a study of control samples from healthy donors and cancer patients. Only in-frame clones appear in the TCRdb table, and some are missing; sequencing was by immunoSEQ multiplex PCR. The sample records about 120,000 clones, 93% being singletons. Looked up from germline, CDR1 is LGHNT and CDR2 is FRNRAP. This CDR3 region has 16 residues. Trimming removed 2 bases from V and 1 base from J, with 14 bases in between. Sequenced material: blood. The chain combines TRBV12-5 with TRBJ1-1; D possibly corresponds to TRBD1 (6 bases). The clonotype comes from a man aged 25 to 40 in good health. The CDR3 loop reads CASGLTTGRGNTEAFF. DNA for the CDR3: TGTGCTAGTGGTTTGACGACAGGACGGGGGAACACTGAAGCTTTCTTT.